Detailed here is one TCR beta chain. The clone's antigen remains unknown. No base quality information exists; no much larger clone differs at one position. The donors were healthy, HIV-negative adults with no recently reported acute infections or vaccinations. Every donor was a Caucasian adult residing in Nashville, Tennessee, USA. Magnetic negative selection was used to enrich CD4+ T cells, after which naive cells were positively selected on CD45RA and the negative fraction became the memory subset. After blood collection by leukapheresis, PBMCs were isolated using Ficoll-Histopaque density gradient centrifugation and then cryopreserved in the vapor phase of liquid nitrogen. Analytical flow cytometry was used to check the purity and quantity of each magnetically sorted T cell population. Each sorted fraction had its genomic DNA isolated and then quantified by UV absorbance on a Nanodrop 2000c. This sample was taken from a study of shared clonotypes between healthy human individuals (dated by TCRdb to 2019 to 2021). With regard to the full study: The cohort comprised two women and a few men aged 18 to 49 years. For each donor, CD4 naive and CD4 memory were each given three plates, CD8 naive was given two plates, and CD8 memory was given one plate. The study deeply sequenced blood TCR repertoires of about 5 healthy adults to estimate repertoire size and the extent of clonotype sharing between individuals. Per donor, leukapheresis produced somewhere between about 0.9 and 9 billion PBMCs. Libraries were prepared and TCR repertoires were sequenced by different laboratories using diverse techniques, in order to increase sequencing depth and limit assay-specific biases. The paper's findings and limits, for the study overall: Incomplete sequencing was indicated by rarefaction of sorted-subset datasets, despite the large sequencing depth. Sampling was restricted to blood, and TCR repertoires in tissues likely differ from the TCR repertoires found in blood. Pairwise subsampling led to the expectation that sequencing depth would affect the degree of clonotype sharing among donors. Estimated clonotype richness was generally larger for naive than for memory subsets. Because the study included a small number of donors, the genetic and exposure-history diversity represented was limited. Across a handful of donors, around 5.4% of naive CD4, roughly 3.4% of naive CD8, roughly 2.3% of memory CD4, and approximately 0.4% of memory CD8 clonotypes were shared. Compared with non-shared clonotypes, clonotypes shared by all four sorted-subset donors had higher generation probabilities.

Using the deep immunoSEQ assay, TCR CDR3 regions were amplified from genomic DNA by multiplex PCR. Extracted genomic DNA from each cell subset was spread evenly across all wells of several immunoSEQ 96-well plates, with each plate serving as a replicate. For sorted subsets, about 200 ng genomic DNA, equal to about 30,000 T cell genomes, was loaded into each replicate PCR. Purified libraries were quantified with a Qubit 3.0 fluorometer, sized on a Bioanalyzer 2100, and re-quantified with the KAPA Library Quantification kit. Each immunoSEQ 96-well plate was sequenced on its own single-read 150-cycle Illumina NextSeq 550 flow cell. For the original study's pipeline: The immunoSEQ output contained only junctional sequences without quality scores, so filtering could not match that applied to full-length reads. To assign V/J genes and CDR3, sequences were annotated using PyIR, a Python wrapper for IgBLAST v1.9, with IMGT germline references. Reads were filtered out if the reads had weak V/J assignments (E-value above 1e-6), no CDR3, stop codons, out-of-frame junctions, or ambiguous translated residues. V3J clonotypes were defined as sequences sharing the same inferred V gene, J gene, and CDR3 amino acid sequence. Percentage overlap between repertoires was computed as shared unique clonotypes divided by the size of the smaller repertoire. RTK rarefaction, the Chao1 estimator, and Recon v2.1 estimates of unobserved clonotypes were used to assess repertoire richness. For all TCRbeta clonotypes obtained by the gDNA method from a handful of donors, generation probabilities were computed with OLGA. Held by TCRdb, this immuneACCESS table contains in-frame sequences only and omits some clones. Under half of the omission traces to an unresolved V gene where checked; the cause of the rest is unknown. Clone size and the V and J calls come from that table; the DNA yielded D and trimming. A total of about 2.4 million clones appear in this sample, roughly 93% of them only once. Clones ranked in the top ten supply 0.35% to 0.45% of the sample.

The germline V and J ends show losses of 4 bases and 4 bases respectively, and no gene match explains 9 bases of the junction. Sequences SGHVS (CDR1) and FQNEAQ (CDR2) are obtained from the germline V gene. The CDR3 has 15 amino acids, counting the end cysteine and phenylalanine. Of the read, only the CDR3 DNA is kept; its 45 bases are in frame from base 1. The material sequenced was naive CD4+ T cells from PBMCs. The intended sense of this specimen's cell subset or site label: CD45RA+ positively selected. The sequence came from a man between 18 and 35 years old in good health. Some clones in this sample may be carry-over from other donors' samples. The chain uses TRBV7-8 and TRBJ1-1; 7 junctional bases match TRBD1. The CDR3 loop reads CASSSIQGGGTEAFF. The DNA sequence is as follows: TGTGCCAGCAGCTCTATCCAGGGGGGAGGCACTGAAGCTTTCTTT.